Each of the 8 T cell receptor beta chains below was sequenced from the same sample in a study of blood T cell repertoires in COVID-19. Sequencing used immunoSEQ multiplex PCR; TCRdb keeps in-frame clones, though not all of them. The table includes under 350,000 clones, approximately 85% detected once. The sequencing input was peripheral blood. The source of these receptors is a human donor in a cohort sampled during active COVID-19.

In this sample, this clone turned up a few times. The CDR3 nucleotides are TGCGCCAGCAGCCCGGGGACTAGCGGGGGCCTAATCTACGAGCAGTACTTC. This gives the protein CASSPGTSGGLIYEQYF. This chain joins TRBV5-1 and TRBJ2-7; 14 nucleotides agree with TRBD2. The germline gives CDR1 SGHRS, CDR2 YFSETQ. With 4 bases clipped from V and 3 bases from J, the junction kept 9 bases outside the gene matches. This CDR3 has 17 amino acids.

This chain connects TRBV5-4 to TRBJ1-1; no clear D. Germline CDR1 reads SGHNT; CDR2 reads YYREEE (reference sequence). V was pared by 0 bases and J by 1 base, with 10 bases between. The CDR3 totals 15 residues. The CDR3 here is CASSLAGGPNTEAFF. The CDR3 DNA sequence: TGTGCCAGCAGCTTGGCAGGAGGACCGAACACTGAAGCTTTCTTT. The variable domain in full, completed from reference TRBV5-4 and TRBJ1-1, reads ETGVTQSPTHLIKTRGQQVTLRCSSQSGHNTVSWYQQALGQGPQFIFQYYREEENGRGNFPPRFSGLQFPNYSSELNVNALELDDSALYLCASSLAGGPNTEAFFGQGTRLTVV.

To note about this clone: The sample contains more than one DNA sequence encoding this CDR3. V is TRBV12-3 or TRBV12-4 and J is TRBJ2-1; D not resolved. V was cut by 5 bases and J by 10 bases, with 9 bases left in between. This CDR3 has 11 amino acids. The DNA for the CDR3 is TGTGCCAGCAGTCTAGGGCAAGAGCAGTTCTTC. This codes for CASSLGQEQFF.

V and J are TRBV24-1 and TRBJ2-1; 7 positions agree with TRBD1. After removal of 4 bases from V and 0 bases from J, the junction contained 2 bases not matched to a gene. CDR1 is KGHDR, CDR2 SFDVKD, per germline. The CDR3 is 15 residues long. The CDR3 protein is CATSDPGGSYNEQFF. CDR3 DNA: TGTGCCACCAGTGACCCAGGGGGCTCCTACAATGAGCAGTTCTTC.

The chain uses TRBV20-1 and TRBJ2-3, with 10 bases aligning to TRBD2. The trim removed 3 bases at V and 5 bases at J, leaving 14 bases unmatched. CDR1 DFQATT and CDR2 SNEGSKA come from the germline V gene (reference sequence). The CDR3 length is 17 residues. The CDR3: CSASSPGVAGGGDTQYF. CDR3 nucleotide sequence: TGCAGTGCTAGTAGCCCGGGAGTAGCGGGGGGCGGAGATACGCAGTATTTT.

The chain uses TRBV5-1 and TRBJ1-3; 12 positions agree with TRBD1. J gave up 0 bases and V 2 bases, and 12 bases lay outside the gene matches. From germline, CDR1 is SGHRS and CDR2 YFSETQ. The CDR3 covers 20 residues. DNA of the CDR3: TGCGCCAGCAGCTTTAGTCCCGGGACAGGGGGCCGCCCCTCTGGAAACACCATATATTTT. Its translation: CASSFSPGTGGRPSGNTIYF.

This sequence joins TRBV7-9 and TRBJ1-6; TRBD1 is a possible D gene (6 bases). The CDR3 has 17 amino acids. The V gene lost 1 base and the J gene lost 8 bases, with 18 bases spanning the gap. Germline values: CDR1 SEHNR, CDR2 FQNEAQ (reference sequence). CDR3 amino acids: CASSLVGTGQRHSPLHF. The CDR3 DNA is TGTGCCAGCAGCTTAGTCGGTACCGGACAGCGACATTCACCCCTCCACTTT.

This clone has more than one count but fewer than ten. CDR3 residues: CASSSQGLNEKLFF. CDR3 DNA sequence: TGCGCCAGCAGCTCACAGGGTCTTAATGAAAAACTGTTTTTT. The V and J genes are TRBV5-1 and TRBJ1-4; the D gene is possibly TRBD1 (6 bases). CDR3 size: 14 residues. Between the trimmed V and J ends, which lost 3 bases and 4 bases, there was a span of 10 bases. The germline CDR1 and CDR2 sequences are SGHRS and YFSETQ.